Listed below are T cell receptor beta chains from one sample, sequenced in a study of OX40 agonist ivuxolimab in advanced cancers. Measured with immunoSEQ multiplex PCR; TCRdb has only the in-frame clones, and not every one. The data show roughly 80,000 clones, with roughly 91% seen just once and 0.25% to 0.4% held by the top ten. Sequencing used CD4+ or CD8+ T cells sorted from blood, obtained in a trial of the OX40 agonist ivuxolimab. The origin of the receptors is an adult with an advanced solid tumor such as melanoma, head and neck, liver or kidney cancer. CDR3s include the opening cysteine and the closing phenylalanine or tryptophan. A D gene is named only where the DNA matches it firmly. Not every row has a clone size; where given, it reads once, few, many or a size class.

j_gene | len | d_gene | v_gene | abundance | CDR3aa | CDR3nt
TRBJ1-4 | 16 | - | TRBV15 | - | CATSREGPNHNEKLFF | TGTGCCACCAGCAGAGAAGGGCCAAACCATAATGAAAAACTGTTTTTT
TRBJ1-3 | 14 | - | TRBV9 | once | CASSVVIQGGTIYF | TGTGCCAGCAGCGTAGTTATACAAGGCGGCACCATATATTTT
TRBJ1-1 | 15 | TRBD1 | TRBV4-1 | - | CASSQGGQGYHRAFF | TGCGCCAGCAGCCAAGGTGGACAGGGGTACCACCGAGCTTTCTTT
TRBJ1-5 | 14 | - | TRBV6-1 | - | CASSAVSTNQPQHF | TGTGCCAGCAGTGCGGTATCCACCAATCAGCCCCAGCATTTT
TRBJ1-2 | 14 | - | TRBV28 | - | CASSLVLGGDGYTF | TGTGCCAGCAGTTTAGTTCTGGGGGGAGATGGCTACACCTTC
TRBJ1-4 | 16 | - | TRBV6-4 | - | CASRREAGTPNEKLFF | TGTGCCAGCAGGAGAGAAGCCGGGACACCGAATGAAAAACTGTTTTTT
TRBJ2-3 | 14 | TRBD2 | TRBV7-9 | - | CASRTSGSTDTQYF | TGTGCCAGCAGGACTAGCGGTTCCACAGATACGCAGTATTTT
TRBJ2-5 | 15 | TRBD2 | TRBV6-5 | - | CATRGAGGTRETQYF | TGTGCCACCCGGGGGGCGGGGGGTACTCGGGAGACCCAGTACTTC
TRBJ1-2 | 14 | TRBD1 | TRBV5-4 | - | CASSWDRGSGGYTF | TGTGCCAGCAGCTGGGACAGGGGAAGTGGTGGCTACACCTTC
TRBJ2-1 | 13 | - | TRBV9 | - | CASRASSYNEQFF | TGTGCCAGCAGGGCAAGCTCCTACAATGAGCAGTTCTTC
TRBJ2-2 | 14 | TRBD2 | TRBV6-5 | - | CASSPGGFAGELFF | TGTGCCAGCAGCCCCGGGGGGTTCGCCGGGGAGCTGTTTTTT
TRBJ2-1 | 14 | TRBD2 | TRBV25-1 | once | CASRTSGGQDEQFF | TGTGCCAGCAGGACTAGCGGGGGGCAGGATGAGCAGTTCTTC
TRBJ2-7 | 13 | - | TRBV10-3 | - | CAISESSFYEQYF | TGTGCCATCAGTGAGTCCTCGTTCTACGAGCAGTACTTC